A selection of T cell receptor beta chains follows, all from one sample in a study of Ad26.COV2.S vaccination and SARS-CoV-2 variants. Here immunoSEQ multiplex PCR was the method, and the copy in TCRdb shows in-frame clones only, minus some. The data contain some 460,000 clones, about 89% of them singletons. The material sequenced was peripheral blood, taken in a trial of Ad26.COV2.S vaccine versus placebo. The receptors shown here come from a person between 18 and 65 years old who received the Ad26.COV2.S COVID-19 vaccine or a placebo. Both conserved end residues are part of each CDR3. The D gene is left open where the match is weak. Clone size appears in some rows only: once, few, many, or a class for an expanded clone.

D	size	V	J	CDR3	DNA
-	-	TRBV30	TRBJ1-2	CAWSVGDGYTF	TGTGCCTGGAGTGTAGGGGATGGCTACACCTTC
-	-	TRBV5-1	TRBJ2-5	CASSLESKQETQYF	TGCGCCAGCAGCTTGGAAAGTAAGCAAGAGACCCAGTACTTC
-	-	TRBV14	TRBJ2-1	CASSQGRRAYNEQFF	TGTGCCAGCAGCCAAGGCCGACGGGCCTACAATGAGCAGTTCTTC
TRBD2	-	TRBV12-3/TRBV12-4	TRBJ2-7	CASRPSGMEQYF	TGTGCCAGCAGACCAAGCGGGATGGAGCAGTACTTC
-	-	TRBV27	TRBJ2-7	CASSPGTNPYEQYF	TGTGCCAGCAGTCCCGGGACAAATCCCTACGAGCAGTACTTC
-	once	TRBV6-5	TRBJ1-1	CASSYATGTLNTEAFF	TGTGCCAGCAGTTACGCAACCGGGACGTTAAACACTGAAGCTTTCTTT
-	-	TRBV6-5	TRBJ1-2	CASMDPPTYGYTF	TGTGCCAGCATGGACCCACCTACCTATGGCTACACCTTC
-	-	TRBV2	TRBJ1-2	CASSTDSNYGYTF	TGTGCCAGCAGCACGGACAGTAACTATGGCTACACCTTC
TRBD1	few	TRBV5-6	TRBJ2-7	CASSSTGDPSYEQYF	TGTGCCAGCAGCTCGACAGGGGACCCCTCCTACGAGCAGTACTTC
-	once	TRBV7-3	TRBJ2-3	CASSRGPNTDTQYF	TGTGCCAGCAGCCGGGGGCCAAACACAGATACGCAGTATTTT
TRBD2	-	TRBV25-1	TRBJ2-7	CASSEPGLAGSSYEQYF	TGTGCCAGCAGTGAACCGGGACTAGCGGGGAGCTCCTACGAGCAGTACTTC
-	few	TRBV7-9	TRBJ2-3	CASSLVSAPGTDTQYF	TGTGCCAGCAGCTTAGTGAGCGCTCCCGGAACAGATACGCAGTATTTT
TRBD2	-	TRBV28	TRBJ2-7	CASSFTLAGDSYEQYF	TGTGCCAGCAGTTTTACGCTAGCGGGGGACTCCTACGAGCAGTACTTC
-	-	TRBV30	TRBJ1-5	CAWSVDNQPQHF	TGTGCCTGGAGTGTTGACAATCAGCCCCAGCATTTT
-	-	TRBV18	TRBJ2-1	CASSHGQISYNEQFF	TGTGCCAGCTCACACGGACAGATTTCCTACAATGAGCAGTTCTTC
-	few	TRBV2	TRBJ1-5	CASTARGSQPQHF	TGTGCCAGCACCGCTAGGGGATCACAGCCCCAGCATTTT
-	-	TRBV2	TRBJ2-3	CASRARQLTDTQYF	TGTGCCAGCAGAGCAAGACAGCTCACAGATACGCAGTATTTT
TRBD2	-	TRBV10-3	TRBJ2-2	CAISGLAGGPGELFF	TGTGCCATCAGTGGGCTAGCGGGAGGCCCCGGGGAGCTGTTTTTT
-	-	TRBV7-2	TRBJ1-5	CASSLFGHKGEPQHF	TGTGCCAGCAGCTTATTTGGCCACAAGGGGGAGCCCCAGCATTTT
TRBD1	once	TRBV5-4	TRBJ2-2	CASSLASGQGTGELFF	TGTGCCAGCAGCTTGGCCTCGGGACAGGGCACCGGGGAGCTGTTTTTT
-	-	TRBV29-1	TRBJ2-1	CSGLGRDSYNEQFF	TGCAGCGGCCTAGGGCGCGACTCCTACAATGAGCAGTTCTTC
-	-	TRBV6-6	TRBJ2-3	CASSYNGATDTQYF	TGTGCCAGCAGTTACAACGGGGCGACAGATACGCAGTATTTT
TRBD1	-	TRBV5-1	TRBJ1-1	CASSPGQGGTEAFF	TGCGCCAGCAGCCCGGGACAGGGTGGCACTGAAGCTTTCTTT
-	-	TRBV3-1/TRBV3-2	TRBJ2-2	CASSHTRTGITGELFF	TGTGCCAGCAGCCACACGCGGACTGGGATCACCGGGGAGCTGTTTTTT
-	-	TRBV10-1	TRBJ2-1	CASTDRESGGSYNEQFF	TGCGCCAGCACCGACCGGGAGTCCGGGGGCTCCTACAATGAGCAGTTCTTC
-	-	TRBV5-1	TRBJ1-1	CASSLFQGNTEAFF	TGCGCCAGCAGCCTTTTTCAGGGTAACACTGAAGCTTTCTTT
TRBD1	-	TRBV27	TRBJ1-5	CASSPNRGGNQPQHF	TGTGCCAGCAGTCCTAACAGGGGGGGGAATCAGCCCCAGCATTTT
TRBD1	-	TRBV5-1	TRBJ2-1	CASNLLAGGNEQFF	TGCGCCAGCAACTTGTTGGCAGGGGGCAATGAGCAGTTCTTC
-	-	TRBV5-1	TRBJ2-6	CASSAPGLGTGANVLTF	TGCGCCAGCAGCGCACCGGGACTGGGGACTGGGGCCAACGTCCTGACTTTC
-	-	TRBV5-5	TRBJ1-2	CASSNLVPNYGYTF	TGTGCCAGCAGCAATTTAGTCCCTAACTATGGCTACACCTTC
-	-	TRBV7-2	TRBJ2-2	CASSLGQFNTGELFF	TGTGCCAGCAGCTTAGGCCAATTCAACACCGGGGAGCTGTTTTTT
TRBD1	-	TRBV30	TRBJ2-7	CAWSGVGQGDYEQYF	TGTGCCTGGAGTGGGGTGGGACAGGGAGACTACGAGCAGTACTTC
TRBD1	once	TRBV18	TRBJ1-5	CASSPGQSNQPQHF	TGTGCCAGCTCACCGGGACAGAGCAATCAGCCCCAGCATTTT
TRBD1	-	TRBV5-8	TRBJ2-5	CASSPNRGRETQYF	TGTGCCAGCAGCCCAAACAGGGGGAGAGAGACCCAGTACTTC
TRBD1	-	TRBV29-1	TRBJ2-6	CSVRGQVNSGANVLTF	TGCAGCGTCCGGGGACAGGTGAACTCTGGGGCCAACGTCCTGACTTTC
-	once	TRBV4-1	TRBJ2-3	CASSQVLPWRRVLSTDTQYF	TGCGCCAGCAGCCAAGTTCTTCCTTGGCGGCGGGTCCTAAGCACAGATACGCAGTATTTT
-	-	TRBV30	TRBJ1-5	CAWSAPAQSRPQHF	TGTGCCTGGAGTGCCCCGGCACAATCACGGCCCCAGCATTTT
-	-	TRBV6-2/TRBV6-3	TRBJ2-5	CASSFGGLQETQYF	TGTGCCAGCAGTTTTGGTGGGCTACAAGAGACCCAGTACTTC
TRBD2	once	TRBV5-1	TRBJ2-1	CASNTPSGSSNEQFF	TGCGCCAGCAATACCCCTAGCGGGAGTTCCAATGAGCAGTTCTTC
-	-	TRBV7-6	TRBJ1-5	CASSPDKNQPQHF	TGTGCCAGCAGTCCAGATAAGAATCAGCCCCAGCATTTT
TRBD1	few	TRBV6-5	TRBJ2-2	CASRPGQYTGELFF	TGTGCCAGCCGACCGGGACAGTACACCGGGGAGCTGTTTTTT